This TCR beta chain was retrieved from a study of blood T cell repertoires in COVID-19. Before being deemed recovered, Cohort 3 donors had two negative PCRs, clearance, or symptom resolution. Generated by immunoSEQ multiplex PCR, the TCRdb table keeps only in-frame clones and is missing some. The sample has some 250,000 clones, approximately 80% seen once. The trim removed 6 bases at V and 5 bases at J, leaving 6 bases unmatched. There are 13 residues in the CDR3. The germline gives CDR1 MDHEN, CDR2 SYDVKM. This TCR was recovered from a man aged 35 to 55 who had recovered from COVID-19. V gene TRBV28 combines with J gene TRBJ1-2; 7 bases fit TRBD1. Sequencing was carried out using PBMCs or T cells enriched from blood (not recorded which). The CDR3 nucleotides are TGTGCCAGCAGGTTCCGGGACAGATATGGCTACACCTTC. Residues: CASRFRDRYGYTF.